This TCR beta chain was obtained from a study of CD8+ T cells in alopecia areata. General study findings and limits: Normal skin's resident alphabeta T cells are also sequenced in scalp samples.

RNA was isolated and reverse transcribed to cDNA, the sequencing template. TCRdb keeps only in-frame clones here, not all; method: immunoSEQ multiplex PCR. The sample lists about 120,000 clones, around 61% occurring once. On this clone itself: Antigen unknown.

The CDR3 is 13 amino acids. Germline V gene sequence: CDR1 SNHLY, CDR2 FYNNEI. The V gene end was trimmed by 8 bases and the J gene end by 9 bases; junction bases not matched to a gene: 9. The chain employs TRBV2 and TRBJ2-1; 8 bases fit TRBD1. Source material: CD4+ T cells sorted from blood. The sequence derives from a human donor in good health. DNA for the CDR3: TGTGCCAGCTCGGGACAGGCATACGCTGAGCAGTTCTTC. Its translation is CASSGQAYAEQFF.